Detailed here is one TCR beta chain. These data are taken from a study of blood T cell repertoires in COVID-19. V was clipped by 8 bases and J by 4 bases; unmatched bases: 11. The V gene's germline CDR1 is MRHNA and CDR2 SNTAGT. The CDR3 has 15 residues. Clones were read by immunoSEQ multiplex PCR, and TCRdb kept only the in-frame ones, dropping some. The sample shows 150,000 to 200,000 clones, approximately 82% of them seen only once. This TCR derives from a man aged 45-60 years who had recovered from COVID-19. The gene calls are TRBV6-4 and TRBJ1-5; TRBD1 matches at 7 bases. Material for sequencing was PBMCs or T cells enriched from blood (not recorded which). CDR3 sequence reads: CASAAGAGGNQPQHF. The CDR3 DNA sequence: TGTGCCAGCGCGGCAGGGGCAGGGGGAAATCAGCCCCAGCATTTT.